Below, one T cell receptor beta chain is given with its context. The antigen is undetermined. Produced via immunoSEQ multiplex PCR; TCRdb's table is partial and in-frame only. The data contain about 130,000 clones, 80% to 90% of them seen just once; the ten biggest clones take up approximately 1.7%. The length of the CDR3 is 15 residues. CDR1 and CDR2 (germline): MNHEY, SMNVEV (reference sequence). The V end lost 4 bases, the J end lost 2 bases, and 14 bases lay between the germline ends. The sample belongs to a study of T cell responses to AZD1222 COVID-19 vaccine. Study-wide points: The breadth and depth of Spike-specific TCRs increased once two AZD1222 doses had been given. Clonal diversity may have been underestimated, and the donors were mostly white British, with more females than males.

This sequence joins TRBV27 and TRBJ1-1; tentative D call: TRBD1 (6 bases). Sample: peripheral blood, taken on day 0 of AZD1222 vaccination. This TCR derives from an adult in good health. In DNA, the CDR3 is TGTGCCAGCAGTTCCGCGATGGACAGCAACACTGAAGCTTTCTTT. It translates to CASSSAMDSNTEAFF.